These T cell receptor beta chains were read from a single sample in a study of blood T cell repertoires in COVID-19. Profiling relied on immunoSEQ multiplex PCR, and the TCRdb table lists in-frame clones only, not all of them. The sample yields about 370,000 clones, roughly 86% seen once. The sequenced sample consisted of PBMCs or T cells enriched from blood (not recorded which). These receptors all come from a woman aged 25 to 39 who had recovered from COVID-19. CDR3s include the opening cysteine and the closing phenylalanine or tryptophan. The D gene is left open where the match is weak. Clone size is stated in some rows and not others, as once, few, many or a class when expanded.

clone size: -; V gene: TRBV10-3; D gene: -; J gene: TRBJ1-5; CDR3 DNA: TGTGCCATCAGTGAGTTACAGACACAGCCCCAGCATTTT; CDR3 protein: CAISELQTQPQHF
clone size: -; V gene: TRBV6-2/TRBV6-3; D gene: TRBD2; J gene: TRBJ2-7; CDR3 DNA: TGTGCCAGCAGTAGCGGGGGGCCTATCGCCTCCTACGAGCAGTACTTC; CDR3 protein: CASSSGGPIASYEQYF
clone size: once; V gene: TRBV7-2; D gene: -; J gene: TRBJ2-5; CDR3 DNA: TGTGCCAGCAGCTTAGCGCTCGCGGGACTCAGGGAGACCCAGTACTTC; CDR3 protein: CASSLALAGLRETQYF
clone size: -; V gene: TRBV4-3; D gene: TRBD1; J gene: TRBJ1-1; CDR3 DNA: TGCGCCAGCAGCCAAGAAATAGGGGGCGGTTTGGCTTTCTTT; CDR3 protein: CASSQEIGGGLAFF
clone size: once; V gene: TRBV3-1/TRBV3-2; D gene: -; J gene: TRBJ2-7; CDR3 DNA: TGTGCCAGCAGCCAAGATCCCAGGGTCTACGAGCAGTACTTC; CDR3 protein: CASSQDPRVYEQYF
clone size: -; V gene: TRBV9; D gene: TRBD1; J gene: TRBJ1-2; CDR3 DNA: TGTGCCAGCAGCATAACGATTAGACCGGGACAGACTACCTATGGCTACACCTTC; CDR3 protein: CASSITIRPGQTTYGYTF
clone size: -; V gene: TRBV6-6; D gene: -; J gene: TRBJ2-1; CDR3 DNA: TGTGCCAGCAAGGGGGAGCGGACCTACAATGAGCAGTTCTTC; CDR3 protein: CASKGERTYNEQFF
clone size: -; V gene: TRBV10-3; D gene: -; J gene: TRBJ1-1; CDR3 DNA: TGTGCCATCAGTCGGGAGACGGTCATGAACACTGAAGCTTTCTTT; CDR3 protein: CAISRETVMNTEAFF
clone size: -; V gene: TRBV27; D gene: -; J gene: TRBJ1-4; CDR3 DNA: TGTGCCAGCAGTCGTAGCCGTGCAACTAATGAAAAACTGTTTTTT; CDR3 protein: CASSRSRATNEKLFF
clone size: -; V gene: TRBV29-1; D gene: TRBD1; J gene: TRBJ2-6; CDR3 DNA: TGCAGCGTTGAAGAATGGGACAGGGTTACTGCTGGGGCCAACGTCCTGACTTTC; CDR3 protein: CSVEEWDRVTAGANVLTF
clone size: many; V gene: TRBV4-1; D gene: TRBD1; J gene: TRBJ2-1; CDR3 DNA: TGCGCCAGCAGCCACTCACAGGGGTTACTAGGCGAGCAGTTCTTC; CDR3 protein: CASSHSQGLLGEQFF
clone size: once; V gene: TRBV7-9; D gene: -; J gene: TRBJ2-1; CDR3 DNA: TGTGCCAGCAGCTTAGAATGGGGGCCACCGTTCTTC; CDR3 protein: CASSLEWGPPFF
clone size: -; V gene: TRBV5-1; D gene: TRBD1; J gene: TRBJ2-7; CDR3 DNA: TGCGCCAGCAGCTCCGGGACAGGGAACTACGAGCAGTACTTC; CDR3 protein: CASSSGTGNYEQYF
clone size: -; V gene: TRBV3-1/TRBV3-2; D gene: -; J gene: TRBJ1-1; CDR3 DNA: TGTGCCAGCAGCCAACGGGAGGGCACTGAAGCTTTCTTT; CDR3 protein: CASSQREGTEAFF
clone size: -; V gene: TRBV9; D gene: TRBD1; J gene: TRBJ1-2; CDR3 DNA: TGTGCCAGCAGCGTAGTCACAGGGGGTTACTATGGCTACACCTTC; CDR3 protein: CASSVVTGGYYGYTF